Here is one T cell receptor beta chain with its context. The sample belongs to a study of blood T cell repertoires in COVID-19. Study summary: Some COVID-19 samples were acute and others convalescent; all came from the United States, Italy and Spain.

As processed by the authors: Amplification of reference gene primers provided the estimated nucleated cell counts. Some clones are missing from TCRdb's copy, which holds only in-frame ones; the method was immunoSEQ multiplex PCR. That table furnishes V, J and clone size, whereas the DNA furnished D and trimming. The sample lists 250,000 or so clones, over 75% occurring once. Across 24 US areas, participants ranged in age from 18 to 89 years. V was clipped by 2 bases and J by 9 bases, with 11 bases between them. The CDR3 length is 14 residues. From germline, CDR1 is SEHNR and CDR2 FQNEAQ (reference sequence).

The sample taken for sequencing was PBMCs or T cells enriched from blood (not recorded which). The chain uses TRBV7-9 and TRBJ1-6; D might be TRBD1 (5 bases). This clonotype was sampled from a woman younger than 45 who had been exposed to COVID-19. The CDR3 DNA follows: TGTGCCAGCAGCTTATCAGGGCTACTTTCACCCCTCCACTTT. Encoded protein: CASSLSGLLSPLHF.